The source of this T cell receptor beta chain is a study of T cell repertoires in cytomegalovirus infection. The overall study: Signatures in public TCR beta sequences pointed to both CMV infection and matching HLA type. Findings and limits, study-wide: Identification of carriers of CMV plus the relevant HLA was achieved through cumulative public TCR beta family frequency. Predominance within the ex vivo response was attributable to HLA-C-restricted CMV-specific TCR beta clonotypes.

V dropped 5 bases and J dropped 1 base, with 12 bases sitting between them. The CDR3 length is 15 residues. Looked up from germline, CDR1 is MNHEY and CDR2 is SMNVEV (reference sequence). One entry per CDR3 protein, called by TCRdb with MiXCR from the reads. The table has 55,000 to 70,000 distinct CDR3 sequences, approximately 22% seen once. Concerning this clonotype itself: Antigen unknown.

This clonotype originated in a human donor in good health (CMV status not recorded). Some clones in this sample may be carry-over from other donors' samples. The sequencing sample was made of PBMCs, sequenced either directly or after in vitro stimulation (not recorded which). The chain couples TRBV27 to TRBJ1-5; D remains ambiguous. CDR3 sequence (DNA): TGTGCCAGCAGTCACTCCCTTGGGAGCAATCAGCCCCAGCATTTT. It codes for CASSHSLGSNQPQHF.